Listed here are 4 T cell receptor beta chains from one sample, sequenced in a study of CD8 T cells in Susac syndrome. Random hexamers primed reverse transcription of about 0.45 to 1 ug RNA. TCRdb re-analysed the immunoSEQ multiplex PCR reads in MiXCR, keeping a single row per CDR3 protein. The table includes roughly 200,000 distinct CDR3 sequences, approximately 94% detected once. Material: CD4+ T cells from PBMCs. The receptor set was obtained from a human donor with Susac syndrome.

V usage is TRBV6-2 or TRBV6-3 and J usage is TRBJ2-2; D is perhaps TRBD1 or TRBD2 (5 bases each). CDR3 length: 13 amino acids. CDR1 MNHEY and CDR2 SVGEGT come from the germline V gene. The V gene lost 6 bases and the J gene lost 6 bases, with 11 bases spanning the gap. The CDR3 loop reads CASRSQGAGELFF. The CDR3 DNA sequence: TGTGCCAGCAGATCCCAGGGAGCCGGGGAGCTGTTTTTT.

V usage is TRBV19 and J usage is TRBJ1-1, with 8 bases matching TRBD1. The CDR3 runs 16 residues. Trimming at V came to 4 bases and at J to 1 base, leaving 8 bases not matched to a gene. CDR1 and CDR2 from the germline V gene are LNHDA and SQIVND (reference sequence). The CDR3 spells CASSTAPGTGNTEAFF. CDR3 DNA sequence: TGTGCCAGTAGTACGGCCCCTGGGACAGGGAACACTGAAGCTTTCTTT.

CDR3 nucleotide sequence: TGCGCCAGCAGCTTGGTCCAGGTCGCCGGGGAGCTGTTTTTT. Its translation: CASSLVQVAGELFF. V gene TRBV5-1 combines with J gene TRBJ2-2, with D unclear. The CDR3 contains 14 residues. Between the trimmed V and J ends, which lost 0 bases and 6 bases, there was a span of 9 bases. The germline gives CDR1 SGHRS, CDR2 YFSETQ.

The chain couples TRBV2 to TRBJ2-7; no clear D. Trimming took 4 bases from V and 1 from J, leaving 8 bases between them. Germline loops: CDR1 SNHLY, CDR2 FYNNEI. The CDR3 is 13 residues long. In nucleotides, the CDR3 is TGTGCCAGCAGTGTGGATTGGTCCTACGAGCAGTACTTC. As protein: CASSVDWSYEQYF. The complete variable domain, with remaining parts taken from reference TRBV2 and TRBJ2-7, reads EPEVTQTPSHQVTQMGQEVILRCVPISNHLYFYWYRQILGQKVEFLVSFYNNEISEKSEIFDDQFSVERPDGSNFTLKIRSTKLEDSAMYFCASSVDWSYEQYFGPGTRLTVT.